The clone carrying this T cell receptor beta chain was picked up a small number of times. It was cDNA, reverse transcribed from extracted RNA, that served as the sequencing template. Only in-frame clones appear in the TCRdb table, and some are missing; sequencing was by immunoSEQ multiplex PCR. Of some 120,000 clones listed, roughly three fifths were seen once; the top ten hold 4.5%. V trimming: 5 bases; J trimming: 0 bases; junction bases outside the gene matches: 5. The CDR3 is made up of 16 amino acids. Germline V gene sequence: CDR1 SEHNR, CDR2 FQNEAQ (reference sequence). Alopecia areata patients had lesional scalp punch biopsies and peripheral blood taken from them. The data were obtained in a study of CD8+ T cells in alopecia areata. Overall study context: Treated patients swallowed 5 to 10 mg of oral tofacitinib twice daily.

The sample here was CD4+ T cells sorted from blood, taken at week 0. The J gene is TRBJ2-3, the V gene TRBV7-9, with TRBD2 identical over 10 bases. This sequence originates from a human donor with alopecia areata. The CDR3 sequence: CASSPGLATSTDTQYF. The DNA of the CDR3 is TGTGCCAGCAGCCCGGGACTAGCGACTAGCACAGATACGCAGTATTTT.